What follows are 14 T cell receptor beta chains derived from one specimen sequenced in a study of T cells after yellow fever vaccination. TCRdb re-analysed the 5' RACE reads in MiXCR, keeping a single row per CDR3 protein. The sample records 200,000 to 300,000 distinct CDR3 sequences, roughly 13% being singletons. The starting material was CD4+ T cells sorted from PBMCs, obtained 45 days after the yellow fever booster vaccination. These receptor sequences come from a man aged 30 to 45 who received the YFV17D yellow fever vaccine.

This chain joins TRBV5-1 and TRBJ2-1; D is possibly TRBD1 (6 bases). The germline V and J ends were trimmed by 2 bases and 4 bases, with 13 bases remaining between them. The CDR3 totals 15 residues. CDR1 and CDR2 from the germline V gene are SGHRS and YFSETQ. The CDR3 DNA is TGCGCCAGCAGCTTATGGACAGCAAATTACAATGAGCAGTTCTTC. Translated: CASSLWTANYNEQFF.

A few counts support this clonotype. The chain combines TRBV12-3 or TRBV12-4 with TRBJ2-7; TRBD2 matches 9 bases. This CDR3 comprises 14 residues. V lost 6 bases to trimming and J lost 6 bases; unmatched junction nucleotides: 9. CDR3 in amino acids: CASRIAGDGSEQYF. DNA for the CDR3: TGTGCCAGCAGAATAGCGGGAGACGGTTCCGAGCAGTACTTC.

This clonotype was seen only a few times. The junction departs from the called germline gene at one end, perhaps through a read error. The J gene is TRBJ2-1, the V gene TRBV20-1, with 10 bases lining up with TRBD2. The CDR3 totals 13 residues. Germline V gene sequence: CDR1 DFQATT, CDR2 SNEGSKA (reference sequence). The chain's CDR3 is CSARRTSGPPVVF. CDR3 sequence (DNA): TGCAGTGCTAGGCGGACTAGCGGCCCCCCGGTGGTCTTC.

The rearrangement joins TRBV7-2 to TRBJ1-2, with a tentative D call TRBD1 (6 bases). Trimming cost V 5 bases and J 4 bases, with 14 bases left between them. The CDR3 spans 14 residues. Per germline, CDR1 SGHTA and CDR2 FQGNSA. This CDR3 reads CASSPRGRGYGYTF. The CDR3 DNA reads as TGTGCCAGCAGCCCTCGGGGCAGGGGCTATGGCTACACCTTC.

In its sample, this clonotype was seen a few times. This chain joins TRBV6-5 and TRBJ1-5; D is perhaps TRBD1 (5 bases). V was clipped by 4 bases and J by 2 bases, with 15 bases between them. Germline CDR1 MNHEY, CDR2 SVGAGI. This CDR3 spans 16 amino acids. DNA for the CDR3: TGTGCCAGCAGTTCCCTTGGGACTAAGGGCAATCAGCCCCAGCATTTT. Its translation: CASSSLGTKGNQPQHF.

This clonotype appeared a few times. The rearrangement links TRBV12-3 or TRBV12-4 to TRBJ2-7; D unresolved. The CDR3 spans 14 residues. V was shortened by 6 bases and J by 5 bases, with 17 bases between the two germline ends. This chain's CDR3 is CASSLLLTSHEQYF. The CDR3 DNA follows: TGTGCCAGCAGCTTACTACTCACCTCACACGAGCAGTACTTC.

The chain recombines TRBV27 with TRBJ2-3, with a possible D match to TRBD2 (5 bases). The CDR3 has 15 residues. The V end was cut by 3 bases, the J end by 7 bases, with 17 bases between. Germline CDR1 is MNHEY and CDR2 is SMNVEV (reference sequence). The CDR3 loop reads CASSFDYPTSNTQYF. The CDR3 coding sequence is TGTGCCAGCAGTTTTGACTACCCTACATCAAATACGCAGTATTTT.

The J gene is TRBJ2-4, the V gene TRBV20-1, with TRBD1 as a possible D gene (5 bases). Trimming took off 0 bases at V and 2 bases at J, with 14 bases between the two ends. The CDR3 runs to 16 residues. Germline V gene sequence: CDR1 DFQATT, CDR2 SNEGSKA (reference sequence). The CDR3: CSARDQGTKTKNIQYF. The DNA for the CDR3 is TGCAGTGCTAGAGATCAGGGAACGAAGACCAAAAACATTCAGTACTTC.

This clonotype showed up just a few times. The chain couples TRBV10-3 to TRBJ2-3; no clear D gene. Germline assignment: CDR1 ENHRY and CDR2 SYGVKD. Trimming shortened V by 3 bases and J by 0 bases, and 13 bases separated the two germline ends. CDR3 size: 16 residues. The CDR3 DNA follows: TGTGCCATCAGTGAAAGGAGTACAACTAGCACAGATACGCAGTATTTT. Its protein is CAISERSTTSTDTQYF.

The genes are TRBV7-2 and TRBJ2-7; D is unresolved. The germline V gene has CDR1 SGHTA and CDR2 FQGNSA. With 5 bases removed from V and 9 bases from J, the gap between germline ends came to 14 bases. The CDR3 covers 12 residues. The DNA for the CDR3 is TGTGCCAGCAGCACCGAAGCATACACGCAGTACTTC. The encoded protein is CASSTEAYTQYF.

This chain links TRBV20-1 with TRBJ2-7; 8 bases fit TRBD2. Losses at the gene ends were 6 bases for V and 0 bases for J; bases not matched to a gene: 7. CDR1 is DFQATT and CDR2 is SNEGSKA in the germline V gene (reference sequence). The CDR3 consists of 14 residues. CDR3 bases: TGCAGTGCACAGCCCGGGACTAGCTCCTACGAGCAGTACTTC. It specifies CSAQPGTSSYEQYF.

The rearrangement uses TRBV15 and TRBJ2-3, with D unresolved. Germline assignment: CDR1 LNHNV and CDR2 YYDKDF (reference sequence). V was clipped by 5 bases and J by 2 bases, with 5 bases between them. This CDR3 region has 12 residues. CDR3 protein: CATSGFTDTQYF. The CDR3 nucleotides read TGTGCCACCAGCGGCTTCACAGATACGCAGTATTTT.

The chain employs TRBV20-1 and TRBJ1-2; D remains ambiguous. Trimming took off 3 bases at V and 2 bases at J, with 7 bases between the two ends. This CDR3 comprises 12 residues. The germline gives CDR1 DFQATT, CDR2 SNEGSKA (reference sequence). The CDR3 protein is CSASSGNYGYTF. The CDR3 region has the DNA TGCAGTGCTAGTTCTGGGAACTATGGCTACACCTTC.

This clonotype was observed a handful of times. This sequence joins TRBV30 and TRBJ2-7; D may be TRBD1 (5 bases). CDR1 and CDR2 from the germline V gene are GTSNPN and SVGIG (reference sequence). The CDR3 consists of 15 residues. Deletions cut 0 bases from V and 4 bases from J, with 16 bases between. DNA for the CDR3: TGTGCCTGGAGTGTTCTACGTGACAGTCAATACGAGCAGTACTTC. It encodes CAWSVLRDSQYEQYF.